The TCR beta chain under discussion was sequenced for a study of Ad26.COV2.S vaccination and SARS-CoV-2 variants. Findings and limits, study-wide: For non-spike TCRs, breadth in vaccine recipients resembled that in placebo recipients. Measures of TCR breadth and depth may have fallen short of total T cell responses. Placebo recipients showed lower spike-specific TCR breadth than vaccinees.

The repertoire was sequenced with immunoSEQ multiplex PCR; TCRdb's copy has only in-frame clones and lacks some. The data show fewer than 100,000 clones, approximately 82% seen once. This clone was observed a single time. Its cognate antigen is unknown. The CDR3 spans 14 residues. The specimen comprised peripheral blood, sampled after recovery from COVID-19. J is TRBJ2-7 and V is TRBV12-2; the DNA was not used to check the table's D call, TRBD2. TRBV12-2 corresponds to a pseudogene. This sequence originates from a human donor who had recovered from COVID-19. The CDR3: CASRPLADHYEQYF. Written as DNA, the CDR3 is TGTGCAAGTCGCCCACTAGCGGATCACTACGAGCAGTACTTC.